The 6 T cell receptor beta chains below all came from one sample that was sequenced in a study of memory CD4+ T cells and cytomegalovirus serostatus. The sort gate was single viable CD3+CD4+CD8-CD45RO+ cells for memory CD4+ T cells. Assay used: immunoSEQ multiplex PCR; TCRdb lists only in-frame clones, some missing. The table has 80,000 or so clones, roughly 80% seen once. The sample consisted of memory CD4+ T cells from blood. These receptors were obtained from an adult in good health and CMV-seropositive.

In this sample, this clone turned up once. The chain has TRBV7-7 and TRBJ2-2; D unclear. V shed 4 bases and J shed 4 bases, with 10 bases lying between them. Germline loops: CDR1 SSHAT, CDR2 FNYEAQ (reference sequence). The CDR3 totals 14 residues. The CDR3 region is CASSSSIATGELFF. The CDR3 coding sequence is TGTGCCAGCAGCTCCTCTATCGCCACCGGGGAGCTGTTTTTT. Full variable domain (rest looked up from reference TRBV7-7 and TRBJ2-2): GAGVSQSPRYKVTKRGQDVTLRCDPISSHATLYWYQQALGQGPEFLTYFNYEAQPDKSGLPSDRFSAERPEGSISTLTIQRTEQRDSAMYRCASSSSIATGELFFGEGSRLTVL.

Only a few counts were recorded for this clone. The chain links TRBV5-1 to TRBJ2-1; D remains unclear. The germline V gene has CDR1 SGHRS and CDR2 YFSETQ. The CDR3 spans 13 residues. V was clipped by 8 bases and J by 4 bases, with 13 bases between them. CDR3 protein: CASTETVYNEQFF. As DNA, the CDR3 is TGCGCCAGTACCGAAACAGTTTACAATGAGCAGTTCTTC. The variable domain in full, with the rest retrieved from reference TRBV5-1 and TRBJ2-1, is KAGVTQTPRYLIKTRGQQVTLSCSPISGHRSVSWYQQTPGQGLQFLFEYFSETQRNKGNFPGRFSGRQFSNSRSEMNVSTLELGDSALYLCASTETVYNEQFFGPGTRLTVL.

The chain recombines TRBV4-3 with TRBJ2-3; weak D call: TRBD2 (5 bases). The V and J ends lost 0 bases and 2 bases respectively, with 9 bases between them. The CDR3 runs 15 residues. Germline values: CDR1 LGHNA, CDR2 YSLEER. The CDR3 bases are TGCGCCAGCAGCCAAGAAAGCGGAATCACAGATACGCAGTATTTT. Translation gives CASSQESGITDTQYF.

J is TRBJ1-2 and V is TRBV6-1, with D unclear. The CDR3 has 11 residues. The ends were cut back, 6 bases at V and 5 bases at J, with 7 bases in the middle. The germline V gene has CDR1 MNHNS and CDR2 SASEGT. The CDR3 sequence is CASSQVYGYTF. The DNA of the CDR3 is TGTGCCAGCAGCCAGGTTTATGGCTACACCTTC.

The rearrangement links TRBV2 to TRBJ1-3; D uncertain. The CDR3 contains 16 residues. V dropped 5 bases and J dropped 0 bases, with 14 bases sitting between them. CDR1 and CDR2 (germline): SNHLY, FYNNEI. The CDR3 sequence is CASSPDGPISGNTIYF. The CDR3, as DNA: TGTGCCAGCAGTCCCGATGGCCCTATCTCTGGAAACACCATATATTTT.

CDR3: CASSEGVGYNEQFF. The DNA for the CDR3 is TGTGCCAGCAGTGAAGGGGTGGGTTACAATGAGCAGTTCTTC. The chain couples TRBV6-1 to TRBJ2-1, with no clear D. The CDR3 is 14 amino acids. The germline CDR1 and CDR2 sequences are MNHNS and SASEGT. Trimming stripped 1 base from V and 4 bases from J, with 8 bases between.